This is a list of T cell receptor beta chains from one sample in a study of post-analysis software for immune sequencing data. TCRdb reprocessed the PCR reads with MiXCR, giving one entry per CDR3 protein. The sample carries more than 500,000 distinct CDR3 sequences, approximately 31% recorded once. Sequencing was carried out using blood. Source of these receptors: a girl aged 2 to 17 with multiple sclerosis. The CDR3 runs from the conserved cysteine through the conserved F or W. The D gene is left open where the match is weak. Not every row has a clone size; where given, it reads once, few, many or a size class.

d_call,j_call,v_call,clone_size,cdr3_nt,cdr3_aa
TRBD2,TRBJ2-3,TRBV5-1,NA,TGCGCCAGCAGCTCGACTAGCGGGAGCACAGATACGCAGTATTTT,CASSSTSGSTDTQYF
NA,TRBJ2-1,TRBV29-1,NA,TGCAGCGTTGAGCTAGCTTACAATGAGCAGTTCTTC,CSVELAYNEQFF
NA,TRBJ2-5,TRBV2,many,TGTGCCAGCAGCTTAGGCTCCCGGGAGACCCAGTACTTC,CASSLGSRETQYF
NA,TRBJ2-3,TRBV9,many,TGTGCCAGCAGCGGCCTCCGTGATACGCAGTATTTT,CASSGLRDTQYF
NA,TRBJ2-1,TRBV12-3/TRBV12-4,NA,TGTGCCAGCAGTTTCCCAACGACGGGGGGCGCGTACAATGAGCAGTTCTTC,CASSFPTTGGAYNEQFF
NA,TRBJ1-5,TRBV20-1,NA,TGCAGTGCTAGAGATCCCGGACAAAGAAATCAGCCCCAGCATTTT,CSARDPGQRNQPQHF
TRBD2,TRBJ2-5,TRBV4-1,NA,TGCGCCAGCAGTCGCAGCGGGGGCCCCCAAGAGACCCAGTACTTC,CASSRSGGPQETQYF
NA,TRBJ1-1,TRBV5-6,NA,TGTGCCAGCGAGGGGGGCACTGAAGCTTTCTTT,CASEGGTEAFF
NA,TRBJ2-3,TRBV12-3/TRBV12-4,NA,TGTGCCAGCAGTCCTACGAACAGTGCCGGTACGCAGTATTTT,CASSPTNSAGTQYF
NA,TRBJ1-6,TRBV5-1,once,TGCGCCAGCAGCTTGGAGGCAGGGAGTAATTCACCCCTCCACTTT,CASSLEAGSNSPLHF
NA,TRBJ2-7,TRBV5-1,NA,TGCGCCAGCAGCTTGGAACCCCTTTCAGGGTTCTACGAGCAGTACTTC,CASSLEPLSGFYEQYF
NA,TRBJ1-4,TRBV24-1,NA,TGTGCCACCAGCGATCCGGATCGCAATGAAAAACTGTTTTTT,CATSDPDRNEKLFF
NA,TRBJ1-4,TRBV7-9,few,TGTGCCAGCAGCTTAGGAAGTCTTACAACTAATGAAAAACTGTTTTTT,CASSLGSLTTNEKLFF
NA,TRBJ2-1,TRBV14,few,TGTGCCAGCAGCCAAGCGGACCACAATGAGCAGTTCTTC,CASSQADHNEQFF
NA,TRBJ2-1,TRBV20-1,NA,TGCAGTGCTCCCGAGAGGGGCAGGGGTTACAATGAGCAGTTCTTC,CSAPERGRGYNEQFF
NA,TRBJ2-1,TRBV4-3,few,TGCGCCAGCAGCCAGAACAGGGGGGGTTATTACAATGAGCAGTTCTTC,CASSQNRGGYYNEQFF
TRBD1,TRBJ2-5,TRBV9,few,TGTGCCAGCGGGCGACAGGGGACGAGAGAGACCCAGTACTTC,CASGRQGTRETQYF
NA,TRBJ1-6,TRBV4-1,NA,TGCGCCAGCAGCCAAGATCGACCTAGCAATTCACCCCTCCACTTT,CASSQDRPSNSPLHF
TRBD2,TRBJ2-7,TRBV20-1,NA,TGCAGTGCTAGGGGGCTAGCGGGACGCCACGAGCAGTACTTC,CSARGLAGRHEQYF
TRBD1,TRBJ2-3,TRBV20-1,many,TGCAGTGCTAGAGTGGGGACAGGGGGCTCGGATACGCAGTATTTT,CSARVGTGGSDTQYF
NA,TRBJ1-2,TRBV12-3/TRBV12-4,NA,TGTGCCACCCGACCCGACGCCGGCGGCTACACCTTC,CATRPDAGGYTF
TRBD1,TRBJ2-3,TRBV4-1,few,TGCGCCAGCAGCCAAGATTGGGCCGGGACAGGGGTTACAGATACGCAGTATTTT,CASSQDWAGTGVTDTQYF
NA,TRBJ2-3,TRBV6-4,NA,TGTGCCAGTCGTAAATGGGGGCGCGGAGATACGCAGTATTTT,CASRKWGRGDTQYF
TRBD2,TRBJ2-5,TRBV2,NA,TGTGCCAGCAGTGAAAGATTGGGACTAGCGGGCGGAGAGACCCAGTACTTC,CASSERLGLAGGETQYF
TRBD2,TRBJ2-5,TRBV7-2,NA,TGTGCCAGCAGCTTAGGGGGACTAGCACGGTTTTGGGGGCCTCAAGGGACCCAGTACTTC,CASSLGGLARFWGPQGTQYF
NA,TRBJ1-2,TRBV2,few,TGTGCCAGCAGTGACGCTAACTATGGCTACACCTTC,CASSDANYGYTF
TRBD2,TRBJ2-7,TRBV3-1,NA,TGTGCCAGCAGCTCGGGGACTAGCATCGAGCAGTACTTC,CASSSGTSIEQYF